The 8 T cell receptor beta chains below all came from one sample that was sequenced in a study of shared clonotypes between healthy human individuals. Only in-frame clones appear in the TCRdb table, and some are missing; sequencing was by immunoSEQ multiplex PCR. The repertoire holds more than 500,000 clones, approximately 95% seen once, with approximately 0.11% in the top ten. CD8 cells classed as naive were CD45RO-negative and positively selected for CCR7, excluding terminally differentiated effector memory CD45RA+ cells. The sample consisted of naive CD8+ T cells sorted from blood. The source is a woman between 25 and 40 years old in good health.

The chain carries TRBV6-5 and TRBJ2-5; possible D gene TRBD2, 6 bases. This CDR3 contains 16 residues. The ends were cut back, 0 bases at V and 4 bases at J, with 15 bases in the middle. Per the germline V gene, CDR1 is MNHEY and CDR2 is SVGAGI. CDR3 residues: CASSYSGEGGGETQYF. DNA for the CDR3: TGTGCCAGCAGTTACTCCGGTGAGGGAGGAGGAGAGACCCAGTACTTC.

This clone was detected once. This chain connects TRBV7-8 to TRBJ2-5, with TRBD2 matching over 9 bases. Trimming at V came to 9 bases and at J to 3 bases, leaving 14 bases not matched to a gene. This CDR3 is built from 16 residues. Germline assignment: CDR1 SGHVS and CDR2 FQNEAQ. The CDR3 sequence: CASTWLAGWGEETQYF. CDR3 coding DNA: TGTGCCAGTACTTGGCTAGCGGGATGGGGCGAAGAGACCCAGTACTTC.

The V gene is TRBV27, the J gene TRBJ2-1; 7 bases agree with TRBD1. The germline CDR1 and CDR2 sequences are MNHEY and SMNVEV (reference sequence). V lost 7 bases and J lost 6; bases outside the gene matches: 3. The CDR3 spans 12 residues. CDR3 DNA sequence: TGTGCCAGCACCAACAGGGGCAATGAGCAGTTCTTC. Translated, it gives CASTNRGNEQFF.

The chain has TRBV11-2 and TRBJ2-1, with D uncertain. The CDR3 loop spans 16 amino acids. Looked up from germline, CDR1 is SGHAT and CDR2 is FQNNGV. The V end lost 3 bases, the J end lost 5 bases, and 17 bases lay between the germline ends. DNA for the CDR3: TGTGCCAGCAGCTTCCCCAAGGGCCAAGTCCACAATGAGCAGTTCTTC. Translated: CASSFPKGQVHNEQFF. The full variable domain, rest sourced from reference TRBV11-2 and TRBJ2-1, is EAGVAQSPRYKIIEKRQSVAFWCNPISGHATLYWYQQILGQGPKLLIQFQNNGVVDDSQLPKDRFSAERLKGVDSTLKIQPAKLEDSAVYLCASSFPKGQVHNEQFFGPGTRLTVL.

This clone was observed a single time. The V call is TRBV7-3, the J call TRBJ1-2; tentative D call: TRBD1 (6 bases). V gave up 10 bases and J gave up 0 bases, with 15 bases separating them. Looked up from germline, CDR1 is SGHTA and CDR2 is FQGTGA. The CDR3 contains 14 residues. The CDR3 DNA is TGTGCCACCGCCCCGACAGGAGCTAACTATGGCTACACCTTC. Its protein is CATAPTGANYGYTF.

This chain links TRBV7-8 with TRBJ2-1, with 14 bases lining up with TRBD2. This CDR3 has 17 amino acids. CDR1 is SGHVS, CDR2 FQNEAQ, per germline. V trimming: 5 bases; J trimming: 6 bases; junction bases outside the gene matches: 9. This CDR3 reads CASSVTGLAGVGNEQFF. CDR3 in DNA: TGTGCCAGCAGCGTAACGGGACTAGCGGGAGTCGGCAATGAGCAGTTCTTC.

The V and J genes are TRBV6-5 and TRBJ1-2; D is perhaps TRBD1 (6 bases). The length of the CDR3 is 15 residues. V shed 6 bases and J shed 0 bases, with 14 bases lying between them. Germline assignment: CDR1 MNHEY and CDR2 SVGAGI. The CDR3 loop is CASSPTGLANYGYTF. CDR3 nucleotides: TGTGCCAGCAGCCCAACAGGGTTAGCTAACTATGGCTACACCTTC.

The chain joins TRBV9 to TRBJ2-7; D call uncertain. V was shortened by 0 bases and J by 5 bases, with 12 bases between the two germline ends. The CDR3 contains 14 residues. Germline-derived CDR1 and CDR2 are SGDLS and YYNGEE. The CDR3 is CASSVEGLKDEQYF. DNA for the CDR3: TGTGCCAGCAGCGTAGAGGGCCTTAAGGACGAGCAGTACTTC.